This T cell receptor (beta chain) was documented in a study of shared clonotypes between healthy human individuals. The length of the CDR3 is 14 residues. The V and J ends lost 0 bases and 4 bases respectively, with 9 bases between them. Germline CDR1 SGHNT, CDR2 YYREEE (reference sequence). Produced via immunoSEQ multiplex PCR; TCRdb's table is partial and in-frame only. The sample lists some 200,000 clones, 60% to 70% occurring once. The chain couples TRBV5-4 to TRBJ2-3; D unclear. This receptor was identified in a man aged 25 to 45 in good health. The sample consisted of memory CD4+ T cells sorted from blood. Subset meaning: CD45RA-negative fraction. CDR3 DNA sequence: TGTGCCAGCAGCTTGGCCGGTCTCGCAGATACGCAGTATTTT. Translated, it gives CASSLAGLADTQYF.